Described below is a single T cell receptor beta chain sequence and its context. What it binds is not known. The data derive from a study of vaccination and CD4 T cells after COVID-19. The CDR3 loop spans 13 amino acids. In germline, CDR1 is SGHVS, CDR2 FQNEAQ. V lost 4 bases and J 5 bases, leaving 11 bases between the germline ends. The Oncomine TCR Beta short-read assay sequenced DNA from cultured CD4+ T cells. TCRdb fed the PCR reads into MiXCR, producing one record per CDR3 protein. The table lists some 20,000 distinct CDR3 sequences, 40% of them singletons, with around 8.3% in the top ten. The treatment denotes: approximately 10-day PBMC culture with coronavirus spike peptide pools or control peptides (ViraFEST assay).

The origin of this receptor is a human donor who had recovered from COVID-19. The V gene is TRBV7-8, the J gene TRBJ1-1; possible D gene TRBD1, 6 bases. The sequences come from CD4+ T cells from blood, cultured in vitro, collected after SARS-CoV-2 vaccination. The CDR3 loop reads CASSWKGGTEAFF. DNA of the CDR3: TGTGCCAGCAGCTGGAAGGGGGGAACTGAAGCTTTCTTT. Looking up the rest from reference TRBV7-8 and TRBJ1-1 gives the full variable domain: GAGVSQSPRYKVAKRGQDVALRCDPISGHVSLFWYQQALGQGPEFLTYFQNEAQLDKSGLPSDRFFAERPEGSVSTLKIQRTQQEDSAVYLCASSWKGGTEAFFGQGTRLTVV.